The rows below give T cell receptor beta chains drawn from one sample of a study of OX40 agonist ivuxolimab in advanced cancers. Sequencing used immunoSEQ multiplex PCR; TCRdb keeps in-frame clones, though not all of them. The table lists tens of thousands of clones, roughly 80% of them singletons. Sequenced here: CD4+ or CD8+ T cells sorted from blood, sampled in a trial of the OX40 agonist ivuxolimab. These receptor sequences come from an adult with an advanced solid tumor such as melanoma, head and neck, liver or kidney cancer. Each CDR3 is given with its conserved first and last residue. A D gene is named only where the DNA matches it firmly. Clone size is stated in some rows and not others, as once, few, many or a class when expanded.

clone size | J gene | D gene | V gene | CDR3 protein | CDR3 DNA
- | TRBJ2-7 | TRBD1 | TRBV29-1 | CSVAQGATYEQYF | TGCAGCGTTGCCCAGGGGGCTACATACGAGCAGTACTTC
- | TRBJ1-1 | - | TRBV27 | CASSSVVLNTEAFF | TGTGCCAGCAGTTCGGTGGTTTTGAACACTGAAGCTTTCTTT
- | TRBJ2-1 | - | TRBV7-9 | CASSPRSAGTPSEQFF | TGTGCCAGCAGCCCCCGCTCCGCGGGAACCCCCAGTGAGCAGTTCTTC
- | TRBJ1-1 | - | TRBV7-9 | CATGTENTEAFF | TGTGCCACAGGGACGGAGAACACTGAAGCTTTCTTT
- | TRBJ2-1 | TRBD2 | TRBV4-1 | CASSATSGRGNEQFF | TGCGCCAGCAGCGCGACTAGCGGGAGGGGGAATGAGCAGTTCTTC
few | TRBJ2-7 | TRBD1 | TRBV11-1 | CASSLAGTGPIGEQYF | TGTGCCAGCAGCCTCGCCGGGACAGGTCCTATTGGCGAGCAGTACTTC
many | TRBJ1-1 | - | TRBV5-6 | CASSLDKAEAFF | TGTGCCAGCAGCTTGGATAAGGCTGAAGCTTTCTTT
few | TRBJ2-1 | - | TRBV6-4 | CASSPSLGYNEQFF | TGTGCCAGCAGCCCCTCGCTGGGCTACAATGAGCAGTTCTTC
- | TRBJ2-7 | TRBD1 | TRBV27 | CASSNRGLYYEQYF | TGTGCCAGCAGCAACAGGGGGCTCTACTACGAGCAGTACTTC
- | TRBJ2-2 | - | TRBV21-1 | CASTREWQGAGVGELFF | TGTGCCAGCACCCGCGAATGGCAGGGGGCAGGGGTCGGGGAGCTGTTTTTT
- | TRBJ2-7 | - | TRBV19 | CASSMRPGSYEQYF | TGTGCCAGTAGTATGAGGCCTGGGTCCTACGAGCAGTACTTC
- | TRBJ2-7 | TRBD2 | TRBV5-1 | CASSPLLAGRNYEQYF | TGCGCCAGCAGCCCCCTACTAGCGGGAAGGAACTACGAGCAGTACTTC
- | TRBJ1-5 | - | TRBV6-5 | CASSSTMDGYQPQHF | TGTGCCAGCAGTTCTACTATGGACGGTTATCAGCCCCAGCATTTT
- | TRBJ1-5 | TRBD1 | TRBV6-5 | CASSYGTGGNQPQHF | TGTGCCAGCAGTTACGGGACAGGGGGCAATCAGCCCCAGCATTTT
- | TRBJ1-1 | - | TRBV7-9 | CASSLSPEAFF | TGTGCCAGCAGCTTAAGTCCTGAAGCTTTCTTT
- | TRBJ2-3 | TRBD2 | TRBV27 | CASSSGTSGRTDTQYF | TGTGCCAGCAGTTCCGGGACTAGCGGTCGCACAGATACGCAGTATTTT
- | TRBJ2-3 | TRBD2 | TRBV27 | CASSEGLYTDTQYF | TGTGCCAGCAGTGAGGGACTATACACAGATACGCAGTATTTT
- | TRBJ2-7 | - | TRBV7-3 | CASSPGEGHSYEQYF | TGTGCCAGCAGCCCCGGAGAAGGACACTCCTACGAGCAGTACTTC
- | TRBJ2-7 | TRBD2 | TRBV2 | CASRGAGTSVYEQYF | TGTGCCAGCAGGGGCGCGGGGACTAGCGTCTACGAGCAGTACTTC
- | TRBJ2-5 | - | TRBV5-1 | CASSFGARETQYF | TGCGCCAGCAGCTTCGGGGCGAGGGAGACCCAGTACTTC
- | TRBJ2-7 | - | TRBV27 | CASSLRWGNSYEQYF | TGTGCCAGCAGTCTCCGGTGGGGCAATTCCTACGAGCAGTACTTC
- | TRBJ1-2 | - | TRBV5-6 | CASSLDGSNYGYTF | TGTGCCAGCAGCTTAGACGGATCTAACTATGGCTACACCTTC
- | TRBJ2-7 | TRBD2 | TRBV9 | CASSAIAGGLYEQYF | TGTGCCAGCAGCGCCATAGCGGGAGGTTTGTACGAGCAGTACTTC
- | TRBJ2-3 | TRBD2 | TRBV10-3 | CAIKGTSGSISTDTQYF | TGTGCCATCAAAGGGACTAGCGGGAGTATTTCCACAGATACGCAGTATTTT
- | TRBJ2-3 | TRBD2 | TRBV5-4 | CASSLGLAGWYTDTQYF | TGTGCCAGCAGCTTAGGACTAGCGGGGTGGTACACAGATACGCAGTATTTT
- | TRBJ1-6 | TRBD1 | TRBV11-2 | CASSVRTGVNSPLHF | TGTGCCAGCAGCGTAAGGACAGGGGTTAATTCACCCCTCCACTTT
- | TRBJ1-1 | - | TRBV30 | CAWSVLGTEAFF | TGTGCCTGGAGTGTCTTAGGCACTGAAGCTTTCTTT
medium-sized | TRBJ2-7 | - | TRBV27 | CASSLEISPLYEQYF | TGTGCCAGCAGTTTGGAGATCTCTCCCCTCTACGAGCAGTACTTC